This T cell receptor (beta chain) was retrieved from a study of Graves' ophthalmopathy and Graves' hyperthyroidism. This CDR3 comprises 15 residues. Germline V gene data show CDR1 as SEHNR and CDR2 as FQNEAQ (reference sequence). Trimming cost V 5 bases and J 12 bases; bases outside gene matches: 15. The study amplified TCR beta CDR3 regions using RNA transcripts. HTBI primers primed a first-round RT-PCR, and a second-round multiplex PCR followed. In TCRdb, the multiplex PCR reads were re-called with MiXCR into one record per CDR3 protein. The sample shows roughly 400,000 distinct CDR3 sequences, about a sixth of them seen only once.

Sample: peripheral blood. The source is an adult woman with stable Graves' hyperthyroidism. The rearrangement links TRBV7-9 to TRBJ2-4; 8 bases agree with TRBD1. CDR3 sequence: CASSHDRGPAEGQYF. The CDR3 DNA follows: TGTGCCAGCAGCCACGACAGGGGTCCCGCCGAGGGTCAGTACTTC.